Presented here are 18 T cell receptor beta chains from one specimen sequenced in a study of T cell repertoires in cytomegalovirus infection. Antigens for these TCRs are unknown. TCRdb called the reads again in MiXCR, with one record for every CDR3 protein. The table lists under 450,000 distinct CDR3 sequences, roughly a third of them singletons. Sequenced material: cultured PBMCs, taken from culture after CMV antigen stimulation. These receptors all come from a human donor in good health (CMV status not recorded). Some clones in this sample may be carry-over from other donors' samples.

The CDR3 region is CASSPLGLQAATEAFF. CDR3 nucleotides: TGTGCCAGCAGCCCCTTGGGACTGCAAGCCGCCACTGAAGCTTTCTTT. This rearrangement joins TRBV5-4 to TRBJ1-1; a weak D match, TRBD1 (5 bases). Germline V gene data show CDR1 as SGHNT and CDR2 as YYREEE (reference sequence). This CDR3 has 16 residues. Trimming stripped 4 bases from V and 4 bases from J, with 20 bases between.

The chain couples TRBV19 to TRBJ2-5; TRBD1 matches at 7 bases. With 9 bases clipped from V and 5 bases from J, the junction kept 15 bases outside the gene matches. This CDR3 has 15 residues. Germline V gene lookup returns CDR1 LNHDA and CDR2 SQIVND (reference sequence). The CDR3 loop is CASKRTRQGMETQYF. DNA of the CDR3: TGTGCCAGCAAGAGAACGCGACAGGGTATGGAGACCCAGTACTTC. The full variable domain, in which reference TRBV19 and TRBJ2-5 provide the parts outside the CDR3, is DGGITQSPKYLFRKEGQNVTLSCEQNLNHDAMYWYRQDPGQGLRLIYYSQIVNDFQKGDIAEGYSVSREKKESFPLTVTSAQKNPTAFYLCASKRTRQGMETQYFGPGTRLLVL.

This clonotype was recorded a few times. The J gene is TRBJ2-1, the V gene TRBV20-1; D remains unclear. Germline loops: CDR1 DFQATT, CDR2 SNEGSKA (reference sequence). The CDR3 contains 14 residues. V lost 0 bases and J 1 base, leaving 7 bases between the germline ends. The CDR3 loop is CSARDLGSYNEQFF. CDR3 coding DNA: TGCAGTGCTAGAGATCTAGGGTCCTACAATGAGCAGTTCTTC.

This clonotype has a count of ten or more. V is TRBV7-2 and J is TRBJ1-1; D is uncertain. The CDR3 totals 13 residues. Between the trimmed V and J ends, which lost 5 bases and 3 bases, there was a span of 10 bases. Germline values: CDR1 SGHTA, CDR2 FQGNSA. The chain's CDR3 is CASSPRVDTEAFF. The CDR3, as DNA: TGTGCCAGCAGCCCCAGAGTGGACACTGAAGCTTTCTTT.

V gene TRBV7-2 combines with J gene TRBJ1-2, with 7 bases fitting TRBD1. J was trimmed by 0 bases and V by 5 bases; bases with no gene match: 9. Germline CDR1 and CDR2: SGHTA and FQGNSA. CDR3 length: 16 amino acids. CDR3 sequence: CASSRGQPSSNYGYTF. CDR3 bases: TGTGCCAGCAGCCGGGGACAGCCGAGTTCTAACTATGGCTACACCTTC.

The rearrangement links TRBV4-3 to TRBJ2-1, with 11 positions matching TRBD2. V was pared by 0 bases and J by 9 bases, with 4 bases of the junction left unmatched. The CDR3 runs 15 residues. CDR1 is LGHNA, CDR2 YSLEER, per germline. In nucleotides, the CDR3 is TGCGCCAGCAGCCAAGATACTAGCGGGAGAGGTGAGCAGTTCTTC. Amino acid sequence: CASSQDTSGRGEQFF.

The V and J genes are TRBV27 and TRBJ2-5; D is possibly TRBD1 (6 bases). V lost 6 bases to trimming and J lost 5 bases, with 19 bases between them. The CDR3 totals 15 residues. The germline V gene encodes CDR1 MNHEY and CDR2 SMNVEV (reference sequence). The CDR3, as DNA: TGTGCCAGCAGCCTAGGGACAACTAGTTTGGAGACCCAGTACTTC. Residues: CASSLGTTSLETQYF.

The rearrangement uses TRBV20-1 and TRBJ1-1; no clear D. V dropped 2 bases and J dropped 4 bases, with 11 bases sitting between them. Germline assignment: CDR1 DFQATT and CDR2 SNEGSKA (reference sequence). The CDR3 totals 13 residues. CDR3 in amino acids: CSARRPSGTEAFF. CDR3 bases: TGCAGTGCTAGAAGGCCTTCGGGCACTGAAGCTTTCTTT.

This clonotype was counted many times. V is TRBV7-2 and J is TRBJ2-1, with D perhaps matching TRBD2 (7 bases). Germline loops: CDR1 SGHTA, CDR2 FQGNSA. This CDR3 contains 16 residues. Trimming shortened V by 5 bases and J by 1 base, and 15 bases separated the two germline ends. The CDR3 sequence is CASSPNRGGSYNEQFF. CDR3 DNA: TGTGCCAGCAGCCCGAATAGGGGGGGATCCTACAATGAGCAGTTCTTC.

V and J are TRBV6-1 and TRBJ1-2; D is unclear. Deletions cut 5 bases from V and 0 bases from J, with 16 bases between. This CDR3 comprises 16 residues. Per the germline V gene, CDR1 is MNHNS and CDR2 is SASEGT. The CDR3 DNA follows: TGTGCCAGCAGTAGTCCCCCAGTAAAGGCTAACTATGGCTACACCTTC. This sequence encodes CASSSPPVKANYGYTF.

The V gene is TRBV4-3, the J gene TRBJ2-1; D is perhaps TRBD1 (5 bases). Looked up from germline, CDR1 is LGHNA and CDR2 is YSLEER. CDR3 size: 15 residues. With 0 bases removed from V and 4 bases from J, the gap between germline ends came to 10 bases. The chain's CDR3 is CASSQDGQGYNEQFF. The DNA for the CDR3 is TGCGCCAGCAGCCAAGATGGGCAGGGTTACAATGAGCAGTTCTTC.

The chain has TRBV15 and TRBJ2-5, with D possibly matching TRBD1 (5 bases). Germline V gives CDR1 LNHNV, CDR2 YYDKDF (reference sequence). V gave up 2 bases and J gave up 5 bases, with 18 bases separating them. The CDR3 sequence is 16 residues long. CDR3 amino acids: CATSRLSPGFVETQYF. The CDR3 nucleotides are TGTGCCACCAGCAGACTGAGTCCAGGGTTTGTGGAGACCCAGTACTTC. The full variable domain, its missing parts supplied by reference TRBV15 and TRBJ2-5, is DAMVIQNPRYQVTQFGKPVTLSCSQTLNHNVMYWYQQKSSQAPKLLFHYYDKDFNNEADTPDNFQSRRPNTSFCFLDIRSPGLGDTAMYLCATSRLSPGFVETQYFGPGTRLLVL.

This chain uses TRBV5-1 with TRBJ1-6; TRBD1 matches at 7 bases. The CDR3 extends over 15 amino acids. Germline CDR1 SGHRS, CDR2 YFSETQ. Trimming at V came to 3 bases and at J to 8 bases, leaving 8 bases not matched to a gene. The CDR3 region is CASSSTGRDDSPLHF. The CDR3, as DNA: TGCGCCAGCAGCTCGACAGGGAGGGATGATTCACCCCTCCACTTT.

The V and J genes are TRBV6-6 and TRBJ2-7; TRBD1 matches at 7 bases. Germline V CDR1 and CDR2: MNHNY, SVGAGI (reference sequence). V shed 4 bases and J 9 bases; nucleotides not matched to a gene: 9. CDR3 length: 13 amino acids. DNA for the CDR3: TGTGCCAGCAGTTCCGGCAGACAGGGCGGGCAGTACGTC. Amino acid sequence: CASSSGRQGGQYV.

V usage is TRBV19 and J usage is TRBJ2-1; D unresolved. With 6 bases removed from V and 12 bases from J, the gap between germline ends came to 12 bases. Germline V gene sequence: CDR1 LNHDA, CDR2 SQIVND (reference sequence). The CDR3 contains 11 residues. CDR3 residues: CASSSLWGQFF. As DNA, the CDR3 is TGTGCCAGTAGCTCCCTGTGGGGGCAGTTCTTC.

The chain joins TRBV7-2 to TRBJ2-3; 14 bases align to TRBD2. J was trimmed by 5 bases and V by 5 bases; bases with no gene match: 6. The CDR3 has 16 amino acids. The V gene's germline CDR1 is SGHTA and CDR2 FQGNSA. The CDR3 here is CASSATSGRARDTQYF. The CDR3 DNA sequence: TGTGCCAGCAGCGCGACTAGCGGGAGGGCGAGAGATACGCAGTATTTT.

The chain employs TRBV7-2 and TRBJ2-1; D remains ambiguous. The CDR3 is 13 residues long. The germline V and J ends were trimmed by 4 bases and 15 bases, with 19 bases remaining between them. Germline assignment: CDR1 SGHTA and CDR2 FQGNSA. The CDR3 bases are TGTGCCAGCAGCTCCCCAGACTCAATAGGGCGGTTCTTC. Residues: CASSSPDSIGRFF.

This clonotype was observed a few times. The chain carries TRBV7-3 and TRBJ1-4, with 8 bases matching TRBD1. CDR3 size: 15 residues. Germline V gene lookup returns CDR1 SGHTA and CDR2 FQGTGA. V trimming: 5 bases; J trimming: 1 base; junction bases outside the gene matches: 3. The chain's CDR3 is CASSVTGGTNEKLFF. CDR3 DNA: TGTGCCAGCAGCGTTACAGGGGGAACTAATGAAAAACTGTTTTTT.